Listed below are T cell receptor beta chains from one sample, sequenced in a study of PD-L1 blockade in urothelial cancer. Sequenced by immunoSEQ multiplex PCR; TCRdb stores in-frame clones only, minus some. The sample holds about 39,000 clones, roughly nine tenths seen once. Sequences were derived from PBMCs, sampled around atezolizumab (anti-PD-L1) treatment. The receptor set was obtained from an older woman with urothelial cancer. CDR3s include the opening cysteine and the closing phenylalanine or tryptophan. The D gene is left open where the match is weak.

v_gene	d_gene	j_gene	CDR3aa
TRBV19	TRBD1	TRBJ1-1	CASNGQGLMNTEAFF
TRBV11-2	-	TRBJ2-3	CASSLVGSTDTQYF
TRBV6-4	-	TRBJ2-2	CASSDSFRGTGELFF
TRBV4-1	-	TRBJ2-7	CASSQKSSVGGYEQYF
TRBV7-9	-	TRBJ2-7	CASSSTGSTGQYF
TRBV6-6	-	TRBJ1-5	CASSPITGIVGQPQHF
TRBV5-1	-	TRBJ1-2	CASSNRTDRATNYGYTF
TRBV9	-	TRBJ2-7	CASSVTPGTYEQYF
TRBV7-2	TRBD2	TRBJ2-7	CASSPHPSGPYEQYF
TRBV6-5	-	TRBJ2-7	CASFGMGEAYEQYF
TRBV19	-	TRBJ1-2	CASNPYRNYGYTF
TRBV11-2	-	TRBJ2-7	CASSSKRYEQYF
TRBV19	-	TRBJ2-4	CASSTFVESIQYF
TRBV5-1	TRBD1	TRBJ1-1	CASSLTLTTGYTEAFF
TRBV11-2	-	TRBJ1-3	CASSSREQVRNTIYF
TRBV18	-	TRBJ1-1	CASSRGGQGAVYTEAFF
TRBV27	-	TRBJ1-5	CASSLQGRQPQHF
TRBV27	-	TRBJ2-7	CASRNRAHEQYF
TRBV27	-	TRBJ2-7	CASSLAGSVSEQYF
TRBV19	TRBD2	TRBJ2-1	CASSEGLAVSSYNEQFF
TRBV10-3	TRBD1	TRBJ1-1	CAISLTGGDTEAFF
TRBV5-1	-	TRBJ1-2	CASSLWVATNYGYTF